These 3 T cell receptor beta chains came from one sample sequenced in a study of blood T cell repertoires in COVID-19. The data were produced by immunoSEQ multiplex PCR, yet TCRdb's version contains in-frame clones alone and is incomplete. The table records 46,000 or so clones, 90% of them present only once. The sample comprised peripheral blood. The receptors originated from a man aged 65 to 85 with active COVID-19.

The chain is built from TRBV27 and TRBJ2-3; D is perhaps TRBD2 (5 bases). Trimming stripped 3 bases from V and 4 bases from J, with 11 bases between. Germline-derived CDR1 and CDR2 are MNHEY and SMNVEV (reference sequence). The CDR3 has 14 residues. CDR3 loop: CASSFAGNADTQYF. The DNA for the CDR3 is TGTGCCAGCAGTTTTGCGGGTAACGCAGATACGCAGTATTTT.

J is TRBJ2-1 and V is TRBV28; possible D gene TRBD1, 6 bases. This CDR3 has 15 amino acids. Trimming cost V 6 bases and J 7 bases, with 19 bases left between them. Germline V gene data show CDR1 as MDHEN and CDR2 as SYDVKM. The CDR3 DNA follows: TGTGCCAGCAGCCCGACAGGAGGATATGAAAATGAGCAGTTCTTC. It specifies CASSPTGGYENEQFF.

The chain has TRBV7-3 and TRBJ2-1; 13 bases align to TRBD2. The CDR3 loop spans 17 amino acids. Germline trimming cut 5 bases from V and 0 bases from J; bases unmatched to any gene: 4. The germline V gene has CDR1 SGHTA and CDR2 FQGTGA. The CDR3 here is CASSPRTSGSSYNEQFF. DNA for the CDR3: TGTGCCAGCAGCCCTAGGACTAGCGGGAGCTCCTACAATGAGCAGTTCTTC.